This T cell receptor (beta chain) is from a study of cytomegalovirus exposure and HLA in healthy donors (TCRdb year 2017). Regarding the complete study: An earlier analysis of several hundred of the donors reported about 250 Gb of sequence data and roughly 100 million unique TCR beta sequences from approximately 180 million T cells. Roughly 290 gigabases of sequencing data and tens of millions of unique TCR sequences made up an early release that covered some 640 HLA-typed donors. Of the 300 to 500 genotyped donors, approximately 81% were placed in the genetic ancestry cluster associated with self-reported Caucasian donors. The study aimed to test whether signatures of past pathogen exposure could be identified by cataloging public T cell receptors. The study profiled the T cell repertoires of some 610 subjects by immunosequencing and related them to cytomegalovirus serostatus. Along with the approximately 700-subject first cohort, a separate validation cohort of 120 different subjects was used. To predict cytomegalovirus infection status, the study brought together high-throughput TCR immunosequencing, statistical association of individual TCRs with disease status, and machine learning. To study patterns of TCR occurrence, a later analysis re-analyzed previously published TCR beta repertoires from more than 550 donors and added high-resolution HLA genotyping. The later analysis used no new phenotypic data to find candidate immune exposures, relying instead on TCR beta sequences and their occurrence across donors. An earlier analysis of some 500 of the donors used high-throughput TCR beta sequencing to judge whether each TCR beta V gene segment behaved as functional or pseudogenic. Donor age, sex, ethnicity and CMV serostatus were compiled alongside the repertoire data. A later genetic analysis used genome-wide SNP genotypes for about 65% of the roughly 700 donors, treating that subset as a discovery cohort. Every discovery cohort repertoire had been produced on one sequencing platform. Class I and class II HLA loci were covered by the typing at four-digit resolution. Typing coverage varied by locus: about 620-630 donors for A, B, C, DRB1 and DQB1; more than 500 for DQA1; approximately 610 for DPA1; fewer than 480 for DPB1. Four or five DR-DQ haplotypes were handled as single units for association and clustering because linkage in the cohort was strong. On average, approximately 250,000 unique TCR beta nucleotide sequences were sequenced per donor among fewer than 500 genotyped donors of the cohort, with about 19% of those sequences being non-productive. The paper's findings and limits, for the study overall: The classifier was reported to diagnose cytomegalovirus status with high specificity and sensitivity in both the original and validation cohorts. In vitro tests confirmed that a few of the cytomegalovirus-associated TCR beta chains recognize cytomegalovirus antigens. A further reported finding was that TCR beta sequences accurately predicted the HLA-A and HLA-B alleles for most subjects in the first cohort. In a later genetic analysis, a missense DCLRE1C variant was associated with V-gene and J-gene trimming of TCR beta chains, and the association was replicated in an independent cohort. Assigning TCR associations to individual alleles was difficult when HLA alleles, especially DR and DQ, strongly co-occurred. The cohort was sequenced for TCR beta chains only, and without alpha or paired-chain data the features that could be detected were limited. A total of fewer than 200 TCR beta chains were listed by the study as associated with cytomegalovirus. In an earlier analysis of approximately 590 of the donors, most TCR beta V segments appeared in productive rearrangements about 90% or about 30% of the time, broadly matching IMGT annotations. In a later analysis, several top co-occurrence clusters were reported to appear linked to parvovirus B19, influenza, CMV and Epstein-Barr virus. The earlier analysis of 587 of the donors excluded fewer than 20 rarely observed V segments, including chromosome 9 orphons, because counts were too low. A later analysis found that TCR association rates varied across HLA loci, with DRB1 alleles showing the most associated TCRs and HLA-C alleles the fewest. In a later analysis, HLA-associated TCR beta chains showed more clonal expansion and lower generation probabilities than non-associated chains that were equally common. A later genetic analysis reported fewer N-insertions in productive TCRs among donors in an Asian-associated ancestry cluster than the 666-donor mean. Linkage disequilibrium might explain the correlated functional status among segregating V segments, but an unknown experimental factor could not be ruled out. A group of highly shared sequence variants was considered likely to be a technical artifact of the sequencing pipeline. In a later analysis, some 17,000 TCR beta sequences were associated with specific HLA alleles at a false discovery rate of 0.05. Sequencing depth was assumed to be roughly uniform across donors in the presence/absence analyses, though that assumption may not hold. Because HLA typing was unavailable for some donors at each locus, only the typed subset was used in association tests. Across donors, most TCR sequences were observed very rarely, whereas some public TCRs were present in many individuals. The authors suggested that the approach could potentially be extended to other disease states and immunological phenotypes. According to a later analysis, most CMV-associated TCR beta chains appeared to be HLA-restricted, and the HLA associations seemed to be driven largely by CMV exposure. CMV serostatus was the only immune exposure information available for the cohort.

As to this clone: Its target antigen remains unknown. Base qualities were left out, and no much larger clone turns up one base away.

The cohort was made up of roughly 670 healthy bone marrow donors. At the time of sampling, every cohort member was nominally healthy, though immune exposures that went unrecorded were likely present. The donor was CMV seropositive and was included in the group of 250 to 300 seropositive cohort members. Every donor gave a peripheral blood sample, and the peripheral blood mononuclear cells from that sample were used for TCR beta sequencing. Genomic DNA was extracted from the blood cell samples with the Qiagen DNeasy Blood Extraction Kit. Library creation used the immunoSEQ multiplex PCR assay. For the multiplex PCR, a mixture combining 60 forward primers for TCR Vbeta segments and 13 reverse primers for TCR Jbeta segments was used. The CDR3 region of rearranged TCR beta genes was amplified from genomic DNA with a multiplex PCR assay. The amplified TCR beta libraries were sequenced on the Illumina HiSeq System as 87-base-pair reads. The published analysis was carried out like this. Across the 600 to 700 repertoires, a later analysis counted about 81 million unique TCR beta chains, 9 million to 14 million of which were shared by at least two donors. A nearest-neighbor algorithm error-corrected the raw reads and collapsed the reads into unique sequences, merging closely related sequences to remove PCR and sequencing errors. Alignment of CDR3 sequences to IMGT reference sequences was used to assign V, D and J gene segments. For a sequence to be retained, a match of at least six nucleotides was required to both a V gene segment and a J gene segment. A rearrangement counted as productive if the CDR3 had no stop codons and remained in frame with V and J, and every other rearrangement counted as non-productive. Following IMGT convention, CDR3 was defined as the stretch from the second conserved V-encoded cysteine up to the conserved J-encoded phenylalanine. The earlier analysis of about 640 of the donors excluded any sequence lacking an unambiguous match to a single V gene segment. An earlier analysis of fewer than 750 of the donors called V segments functional above 56.7% productive rearrangements and segregating when the between-donor standard deviation exceeded 5%. A statistical classification framework was built to diagnose cytomegalovirus status from the catalog of TCR beta chain sequences. In a later analysis, TCR nucleotide sequences were compared against IMGT/GENE-DB human TR gene sequences so that V and J genes could be assigned. In a later analysis, CDR3 sequences and most-parsimonious VDJ recombination scenarios were assigned using the TCRdist pipeline. In a later analysis, every TCR beta chain was defined by the combination of its CDR3 amino acid sequence and its V-gene family, and reads without a unique V-gene family were dropped. As a way to deal with suspected cross-contamination and a sequencing artifact, a later analysis dropped roughly 600 nucleotide sequences that were highly shared and had low generation probability. In a later analysis, a clonal expansion index for each public chain was calculated from normalized within-repertoire ranks of inferred template counts. A later analysis computed generation probabilities with a VDJ recombination model fitted to out-of-frame rearrangements, and checked the results against IGoR. Hypergeometric tests were used in a later analysis to score TCR-TCR, TCR-HLA and TCR-CMV co-occurrence, with a repertoire-size bias correction applied to the TCR pairs. To estimate false discovery rates, a later analysis permuted the HLA or CMV assignments 20 times. In a later analysis, co-occurring TCRs were grouped using DBSCAN, and TCRdist sequence similarity was added for clustering within HLA-allele-positive subsets. Co-occurrence clustering excluded repertoires with fewer than 30,000 or more than 120,000 public chains, plus five with anomalous nucleotide sharing. The table comes from immuneACCESS by way of TCRdb, which keeps in-frame sequences with V and J called. Part of the clones is missing from these tables; in studies checked, under half for an unresolved V gene and the rest for unknown reasons. V and J calls and clone size follow that table, whereas D and trimming were derived from the DNA. This sample gives about 160,000 clones in total; around four fifths of them show up just once. The ten most abundant clones make up about a tenth of the sample.

The receptor was isolated from a man younger than 35 in good health and CMV-seropositive. Material for sequencing was PBMCs.

The DNA reads TGTGCCAGCAGTCCATTCCCCGGGCTTACTAGCACCGGGGAGCTGTTTTTT. Translated, it gives CASSPFPGLTSTGELFF. The receptor chain draws on TRBV27 and TRBJ2-2, with a weak D call of TRBD2 (5 bases match). CDR3 length: 17 amino acids, cysteine to phenylalanine. Only the CDR3 DNA stays, 51 bases, in frame from base 1. V is clipped by 5 bases and J by 4 bases, and the sequence between their germline boundaries is 20 bases long. The germline V gene (reference sequence) provides CDR1 MNHEY and CDR2 SMNVEV.